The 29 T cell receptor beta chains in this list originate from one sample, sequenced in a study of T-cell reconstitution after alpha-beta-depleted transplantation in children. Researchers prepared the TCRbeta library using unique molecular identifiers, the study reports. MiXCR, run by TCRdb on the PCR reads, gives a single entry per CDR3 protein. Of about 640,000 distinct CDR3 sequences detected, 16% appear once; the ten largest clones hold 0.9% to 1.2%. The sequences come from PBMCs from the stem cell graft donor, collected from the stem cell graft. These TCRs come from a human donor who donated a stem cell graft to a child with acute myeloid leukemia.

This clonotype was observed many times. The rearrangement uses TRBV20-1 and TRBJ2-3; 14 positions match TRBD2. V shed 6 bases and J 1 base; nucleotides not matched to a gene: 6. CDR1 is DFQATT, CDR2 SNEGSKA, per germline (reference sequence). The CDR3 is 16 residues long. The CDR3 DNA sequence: TGCAGTGCCCGGCCGGGACTAGCGGGGGGCACAGATACGCAGTATTTT. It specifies CSARPGLAGGTDTQYF.

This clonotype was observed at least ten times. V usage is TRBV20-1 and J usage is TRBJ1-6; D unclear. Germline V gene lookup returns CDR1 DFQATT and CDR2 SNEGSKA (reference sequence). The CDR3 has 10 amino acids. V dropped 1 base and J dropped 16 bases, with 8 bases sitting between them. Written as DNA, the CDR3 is TGCAGTGCTAGAGTGACGGCGCTCCACTTT. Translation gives CSARVTALHF.

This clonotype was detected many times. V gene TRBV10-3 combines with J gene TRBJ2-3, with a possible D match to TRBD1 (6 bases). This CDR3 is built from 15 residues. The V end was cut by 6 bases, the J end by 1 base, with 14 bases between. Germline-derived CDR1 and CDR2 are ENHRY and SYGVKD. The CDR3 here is CAIRITGRGTDTQYF. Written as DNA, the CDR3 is TGTGCCATCAGGATTACAGGGAGAGGCACAGATACGCAGTATTTT.

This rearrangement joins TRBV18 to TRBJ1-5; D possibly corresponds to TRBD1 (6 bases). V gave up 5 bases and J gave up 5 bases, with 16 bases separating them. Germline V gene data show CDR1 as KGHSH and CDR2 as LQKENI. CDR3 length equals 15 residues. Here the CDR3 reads CASSITKGVDQPQHF. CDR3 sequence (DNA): TGTGCCAGCTCAATAACGAAGGGGGTCGATCAGCCCCAGCATTTT.

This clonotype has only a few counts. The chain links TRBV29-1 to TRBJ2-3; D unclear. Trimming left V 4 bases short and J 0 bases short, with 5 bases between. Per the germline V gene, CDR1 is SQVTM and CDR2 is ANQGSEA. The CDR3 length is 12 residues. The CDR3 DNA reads TGCAGCGTTGTCTTTAGCACAGATACGCAGTATTTT. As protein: CSVVFSTDTQYF.

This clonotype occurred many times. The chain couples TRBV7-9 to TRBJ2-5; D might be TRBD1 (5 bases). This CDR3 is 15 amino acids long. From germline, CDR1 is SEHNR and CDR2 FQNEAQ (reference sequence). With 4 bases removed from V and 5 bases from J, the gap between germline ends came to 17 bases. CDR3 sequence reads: CASSSTGPYGETQYF. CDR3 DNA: TGTGCCAGCAGCTCAACAGGTCCTTATGGGGAGACCCAGTACTTC.

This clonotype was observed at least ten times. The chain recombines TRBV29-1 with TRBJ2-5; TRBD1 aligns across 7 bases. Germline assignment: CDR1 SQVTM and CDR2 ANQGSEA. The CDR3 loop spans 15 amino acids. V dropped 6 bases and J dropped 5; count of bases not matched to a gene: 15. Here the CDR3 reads CSVTRGLTPRETQYF. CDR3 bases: TGCAGCGTAACCAGGGGGTTGACTCCGAGGGAGACCCAGTACTTC.

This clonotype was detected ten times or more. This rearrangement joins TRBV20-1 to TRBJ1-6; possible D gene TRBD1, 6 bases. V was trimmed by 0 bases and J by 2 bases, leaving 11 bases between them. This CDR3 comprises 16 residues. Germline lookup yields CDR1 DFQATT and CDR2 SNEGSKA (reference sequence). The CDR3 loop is CSARDQGGAYNSPLHF. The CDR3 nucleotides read TGCAGTGCTAGAGATCAAGGGGGTGCCTATAATTCACCCCTCCACTTT.

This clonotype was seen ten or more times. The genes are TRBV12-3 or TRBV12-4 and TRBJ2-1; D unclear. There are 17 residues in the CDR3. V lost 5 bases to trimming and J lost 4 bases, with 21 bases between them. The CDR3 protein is CASSALGILTNYNEQFF. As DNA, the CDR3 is TGTGCCAGCAGTGCCCTCGGAATACTCACAAATTACAATGAGCAGTTCTTC.

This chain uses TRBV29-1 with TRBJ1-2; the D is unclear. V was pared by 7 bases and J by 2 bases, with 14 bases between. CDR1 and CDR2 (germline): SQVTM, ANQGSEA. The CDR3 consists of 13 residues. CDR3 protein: CSARYGVNYGYTF. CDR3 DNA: TGCAGCGCCCGTTACGGGGTAAACTATGGCTACACCTTC.

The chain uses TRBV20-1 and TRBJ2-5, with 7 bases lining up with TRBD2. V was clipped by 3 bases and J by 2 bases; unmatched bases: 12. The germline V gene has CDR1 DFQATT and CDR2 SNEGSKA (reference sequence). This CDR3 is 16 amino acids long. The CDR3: CSARALLAGEQETQYF. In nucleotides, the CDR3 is TGCAGTGCTAGGGCCCTGCTGGCGGGGGAGCAAGAGACCCAGTACTTC.

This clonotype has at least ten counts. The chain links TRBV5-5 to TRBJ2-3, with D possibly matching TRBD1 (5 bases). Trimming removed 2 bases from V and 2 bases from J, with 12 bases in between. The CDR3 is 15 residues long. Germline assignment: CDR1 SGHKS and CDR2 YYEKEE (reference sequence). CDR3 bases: TGTGCCAGCAGCTTACCCAGACAGTACACAGATACGCAGTATTTT. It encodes CASSLPRQYTDTQYF.

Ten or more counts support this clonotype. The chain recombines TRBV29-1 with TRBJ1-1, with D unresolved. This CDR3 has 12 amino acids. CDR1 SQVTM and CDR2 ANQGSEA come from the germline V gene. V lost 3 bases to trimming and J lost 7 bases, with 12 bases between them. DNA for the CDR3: TGCAGCGTTGAGAGCGTATCCCTTGAAGCTTTCTTT. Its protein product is CSVESVSLEAFF.

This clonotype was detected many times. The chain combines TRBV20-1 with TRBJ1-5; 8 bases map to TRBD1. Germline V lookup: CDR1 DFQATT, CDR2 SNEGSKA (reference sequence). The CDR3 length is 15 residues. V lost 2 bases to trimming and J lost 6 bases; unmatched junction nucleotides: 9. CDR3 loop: CSARKAGGTIQPQHF. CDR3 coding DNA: TGCAGTGCTAGAAAGGCAGGGGGCACTATTCAGCCCCAGCATTTT.

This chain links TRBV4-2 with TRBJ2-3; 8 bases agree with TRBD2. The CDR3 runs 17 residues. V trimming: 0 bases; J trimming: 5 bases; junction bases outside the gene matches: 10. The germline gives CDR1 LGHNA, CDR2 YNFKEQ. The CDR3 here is CASSQDRRGASGDTQYF. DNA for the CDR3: TGTGCCAGCAGCCAAGATCGGCGGGGGGCTAGTGGAGATACGCAGTATTTT.

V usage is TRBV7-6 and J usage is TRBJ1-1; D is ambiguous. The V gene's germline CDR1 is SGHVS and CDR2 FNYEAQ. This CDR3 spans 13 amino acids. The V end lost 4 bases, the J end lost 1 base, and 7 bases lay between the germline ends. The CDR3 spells CASSYTRNTEAFF. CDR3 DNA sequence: TGTGCCAGCAGCTATACACGGAACACTGAAGCTTTCTTT.

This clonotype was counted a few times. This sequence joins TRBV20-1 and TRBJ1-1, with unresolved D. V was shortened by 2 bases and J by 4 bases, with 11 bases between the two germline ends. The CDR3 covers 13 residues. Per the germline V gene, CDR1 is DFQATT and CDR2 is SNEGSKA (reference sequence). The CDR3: CSARPGTVTEAFF. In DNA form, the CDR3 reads TGCAGTGCTAGACCAGGAACGGTCACTGAAGCTTTCTTT.

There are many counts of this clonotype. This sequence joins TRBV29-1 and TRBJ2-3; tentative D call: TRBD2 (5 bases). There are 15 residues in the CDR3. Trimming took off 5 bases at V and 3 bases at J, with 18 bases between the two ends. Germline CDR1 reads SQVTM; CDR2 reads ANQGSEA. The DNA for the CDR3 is TGCAGCGTTATCCTATACGATACGGGGACAGATACGCAGTATTTT. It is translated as CSVILYDTGTDTQYF.

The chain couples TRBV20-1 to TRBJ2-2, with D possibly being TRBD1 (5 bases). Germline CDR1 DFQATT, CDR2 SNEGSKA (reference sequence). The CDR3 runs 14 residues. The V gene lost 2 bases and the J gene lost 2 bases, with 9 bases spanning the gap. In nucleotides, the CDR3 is TGCAGTGCTAGAAGACAGAGAAACACCGGGGAGCTGTTTTTT. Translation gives CSARRQRNTGELFF.

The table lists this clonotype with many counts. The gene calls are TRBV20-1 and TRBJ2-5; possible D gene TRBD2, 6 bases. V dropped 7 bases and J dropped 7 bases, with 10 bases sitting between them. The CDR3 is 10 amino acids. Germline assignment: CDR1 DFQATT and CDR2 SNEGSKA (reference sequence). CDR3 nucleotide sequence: TGCAGTGTGGTGGAGGGGACCCAGTACTTC. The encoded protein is CSVVEGTQYF.

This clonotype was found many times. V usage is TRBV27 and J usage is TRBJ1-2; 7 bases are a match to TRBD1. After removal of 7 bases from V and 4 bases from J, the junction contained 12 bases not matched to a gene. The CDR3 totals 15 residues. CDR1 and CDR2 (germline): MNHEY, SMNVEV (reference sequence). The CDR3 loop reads CASTPSGGGIYGYTF. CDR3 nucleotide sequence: TGTGCCAGCACCCCTTCTGGAGGGGGCATCTATGGCTACACCTTC.

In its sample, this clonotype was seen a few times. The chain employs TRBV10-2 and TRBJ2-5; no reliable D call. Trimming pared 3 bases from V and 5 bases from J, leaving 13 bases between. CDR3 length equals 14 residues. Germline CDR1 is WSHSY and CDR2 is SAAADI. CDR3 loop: CASSETDTRETQYF. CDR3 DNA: TGCGCCAGCAGTGAAACAGACACCAGGGAGACCCAGTACTTC.

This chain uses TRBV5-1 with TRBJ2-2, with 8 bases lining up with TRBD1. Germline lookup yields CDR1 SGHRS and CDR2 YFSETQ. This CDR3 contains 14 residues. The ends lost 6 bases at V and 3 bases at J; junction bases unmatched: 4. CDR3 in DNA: TGCGCCAGCAACCCGGGACAGGACACCGGGGAGCTGTTTTTT. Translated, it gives CASNPGQDTGELFF.

Here the CDR3 reads CASSSGTRLYEQYV. The CDR3 DNA sequence: TGTGCCAGCAGCTCGGGGACAAGGCTCTACGAGCAGTACGTC. The genes are TRBV5-5 and TRBJ2-7, with TRBD1 as a possible D gene (6 bases). Trimming shortened V by 3 bases and J by 3 bases, and 13 bases separated the two germline ends. The V gene's germline CDR1 is SGHKS and CDR2 YYEKEE (reference sequence). CDR3 length: 14 amino acids.

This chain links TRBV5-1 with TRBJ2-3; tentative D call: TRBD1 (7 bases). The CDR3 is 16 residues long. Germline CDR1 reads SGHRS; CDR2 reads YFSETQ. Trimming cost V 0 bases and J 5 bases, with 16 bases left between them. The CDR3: CASSLAGGQKRDTQYF. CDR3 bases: TGCGCCAGCAGCTTGGCCGGGGGACAGAAGCGAGATACGCAGTATTTT.

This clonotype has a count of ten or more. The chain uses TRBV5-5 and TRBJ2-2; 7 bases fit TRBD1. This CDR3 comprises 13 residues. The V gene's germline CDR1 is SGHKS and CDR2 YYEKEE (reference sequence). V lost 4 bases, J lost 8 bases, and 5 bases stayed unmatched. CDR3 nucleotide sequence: TGTGCCAGCAGCCCGACAGGGAGAGGGGAGCTGTTTTTT. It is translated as CASSPTGRGELFF.

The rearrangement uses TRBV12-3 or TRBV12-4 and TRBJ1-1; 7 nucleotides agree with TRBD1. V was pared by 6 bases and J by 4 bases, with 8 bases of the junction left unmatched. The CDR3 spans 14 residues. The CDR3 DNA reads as TGTGCCAGCAGGGAACAGGGGTTGGGCACTGAAGCTTTCTTT. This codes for CASREQGLGTEAFF.

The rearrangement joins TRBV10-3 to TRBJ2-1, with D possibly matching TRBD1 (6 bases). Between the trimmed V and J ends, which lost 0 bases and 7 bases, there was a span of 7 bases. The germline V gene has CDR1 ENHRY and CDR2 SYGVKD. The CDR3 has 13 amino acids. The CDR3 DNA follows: TGTGCCATCAGTGAGTCGGACAGTAATGAGCAGTTCTTC. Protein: CAISESDSNEQFF.

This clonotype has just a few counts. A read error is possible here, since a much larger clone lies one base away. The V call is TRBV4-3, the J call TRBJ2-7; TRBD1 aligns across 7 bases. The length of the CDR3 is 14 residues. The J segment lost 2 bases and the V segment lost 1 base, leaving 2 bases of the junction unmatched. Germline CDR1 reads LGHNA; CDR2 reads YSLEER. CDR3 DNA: TGCGCCAGCAGCCAAGGGACAGGACCCTACGAGCAGTACTTC. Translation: CASSQGTGPYEQYF.